These 10 T cell receptor beta chains were all obtained from the same sample, sequenced in a study of T-cell reconstitution after alpha-beta-depleted transplantation in children. During its preparation, the TCRbeta library received unique molecular identifiers. MiXCR, applied by TCRdb to the PCR reads, yields one record per CDR3 protein. The table includes hundreds of thousands of distinct CDR3 sequences, around 16% detected once. The specimen comprised PBMCs, mostly from graft donor cells, sampled 360 days after TCRalphabeta/CD19-depleted stem cell transplant. The receptors were sampled from a boy under two years old who had a stem cell transplant for Wiskott-Aldrich syndrome, so the T cells may come from the graft donor.

This clonotype turned up a few times. The genes are TRBV6-6 and TRBJ1-2; tentatively, D is TRBD1 (5 bases). The ends were cut back, 0 bases at V and 8 bases at J, with 10 bases in the middle. The CDR3 is made up of 13 amino acids. CDR1 is MNHNY, CDR2 SVGAGI, per germline (reference sequence). CDR3 DNA sequence: TGTGCCAGCAGTTACTCAGGGGCGGGAGGCTACACCTTC. It encodes CASSYSGAGGYTF.

This clonotype was picked up many times. This chain connects TRBV7-9 to TRBJ2-5; 7 positions agree with TRBD1. The CDR3 sequence is 12 residues long. V lost 5 bases, J lost 5 bases, and 2 bases stayed unmatched. Germline CDR1 SEHNR, CDR2 FQNEAQ (reference sequence). The CDR3 nucleotides read TGTGCCAGCAGCAACAGGGGTGAGACCCAGTACTTC. Protein product: CASSNRGETQYF.

The chain joins TRBV12-3 or TRBV12-4 to TRBJ2-1; unclear D gene. CDR3 length equals 14 residues. Trimming took 7 bases from V and 2 from J, leaving 12 bases between them. CDR3 protein: CASNKMPTYNEQFF. The DNA for the CDR3 is TGTGCCAGCAATAAAATGCCCACCTACAATGAGCAGTTCTTC.

This clonotype was counted once. The rearrangement uses TRBV25-1 and TRBJ2-7, with D perhaps TRBD2 (5 bases). V was pared by 7 bases and J by 0 bases, with 19 bases between. CDR3 length: 16 residues. Germline CDR1 reads MGHDK; CDR2 reads SYGVNS. CDR3 nucleotide sequence: TGTGCCAGCACCCCCAAGGAGGTCTATCGCTCCTACGAGCAGTACTTC. This sequence encodes CASTPKEVYRSYEQYF.

This clonotype has a count of ten or more. The rearrangement uses TRBV4-1 and TRBJ2-7; TRBD2 aligns across 7 bases. The J segment lost 0 bases and the V segment lost 1 base, leaving 12 bases of the junction unmatched. The length of the CDR3 is 18 residues. Germline loops: CDR1 MGHRA, CDR2 YSYEKL. The CDR3 is CASSQVWVAGVTSYEQYF. CDR3 coding DNA: TGCGCCAGCAGCCAAGTTTGGGTTGCGGGGGTAACCTCCTACGAGCAGTACTTC.

This clonotype was seen a few times. J is TRBJ2-3 and V is TRBV5-4; 8 bases match TRBD1. Germline V lookup: CDR1 SGHNT, CDR2 YYREEE (reference sequence). CDR3 size: 17 residues. The V gene end was trimmed by 2 bases and the J gene end by 4 bases; junction bases not matched to a gene: 12. CDR3 sequence: CASSFAKGTGWSDTQYF. CDR3 coding DNA: TGTGCCAGCAGCTTCGCGAAGGGGACAGGATGGTCAGATACGCAGTATTTT.

This clonotype was detected a few times. The DNA of the CDR3 is TGCAGTGCTGTGTTGTGGGGCCTCGACGAGCAGTACTTC. Translation gives CSAVLWGLDEQYF. This chain joins TRBV20-1 and TRBJ2-7; D possibly corresponds to TRBD1 (5 bases). In germline, CDR1 is DFQATT, CDR2 SNEGSKA (reference sequence). V lost 5 bases, J lost 5 bases, and 16 bases lay in between. The CDR3 has 13 residues.

V is TRBV5-6 and J is TRBJ2-1, with D perhaps TRBD1 (6 bases). V was cut by 4 bases and J by 6 bases, with 20 bases left in between. CDR1 SGHDT and CDR2 YYEEEE come from the germline V gene. The CDR3 is 16 amino acids. The CDR3 bases are TGTGCCAGCAGCCCGAGGACAGACGAATTCGCCAATGAGCAGTTCTTC. The encoded protein is CASSPRTDEFANEQFF. The variable domain in full, completed from reference TRBV5-6 and TRBJ2-1, reads DAGVTQSPTHLIKTRGQQVTLRCSPKSGHDTVSWYQQALGQGPQFIFQYYEEEERQRGNFPDRFSGHQFPNYSSELNVNALLLGDSALYLCASSPRTDEFANEQFFGPGTRLTVL.

This clonotype came up a few times. The chain joins TRBV7-8 to TRBJ2-1; D assignment may be TRBD1 or TRBD2 (5 bases each). V was pared by 1 base and J by 1 base, with 14 bases between. Germline V gene sequence: CDR1 SGHVS, CDR2 FQNEAQ. The CDR3 loop spans 17 amino acids. As DNA, the CDR3 is TGTGCCAGCAGCTTAGAATTTTTGGGGGATTCCTACAATGAGCAGTTCTTC. This gives the protein CASSLEFLGDSYNEQFF.

The chain joins TRBV29-1 to TRBJ2-1, with TRBD2 matching 9 bases. This CDR3 comprises 15 residues. J was trimmed by 0 bases and V by 7 bases; bases with no gene match: 7. CDR1 and CDR2 (germline): SQVTM, ANQGSEA. CDR3 region: CSAGPGLASYNEQFF. CDR3 nucleotides: TGCAGCGCTGGACCGGGACTAGCCTCCTACAATGAGCAGTTCTTC.